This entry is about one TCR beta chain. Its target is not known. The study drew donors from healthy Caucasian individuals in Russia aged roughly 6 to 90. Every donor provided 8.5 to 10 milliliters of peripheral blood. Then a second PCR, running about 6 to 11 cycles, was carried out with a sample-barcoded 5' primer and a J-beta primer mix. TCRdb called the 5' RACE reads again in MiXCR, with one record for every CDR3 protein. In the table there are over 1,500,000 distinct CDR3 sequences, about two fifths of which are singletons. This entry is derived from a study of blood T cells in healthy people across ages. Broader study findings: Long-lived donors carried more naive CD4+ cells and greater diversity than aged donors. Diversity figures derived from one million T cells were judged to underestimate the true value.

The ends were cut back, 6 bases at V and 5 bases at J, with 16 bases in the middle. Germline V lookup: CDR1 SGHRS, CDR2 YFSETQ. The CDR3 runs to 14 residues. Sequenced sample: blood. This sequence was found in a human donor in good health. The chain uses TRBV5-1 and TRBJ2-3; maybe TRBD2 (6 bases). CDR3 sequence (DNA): TGCGCCAGCATCCTCGATCCGGGACTAGATACGCAGTATTTT. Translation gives CASILDPGLDTQYF.